A single sample gave rise to the 29 T cell receptor beta chains below, sequenced in a study of T cell repertoires in ileal Crohn's disease. Profiling relied on immunoSEQ multiplex PCR, and the TCRdb table lists in-frame clones only, not all of them. The data hold about 17,000 clones, with over 45% observed a single time. The material sequenced was ileal tissue. These receptors originate from an adult with Crohn's disease.

Sample share makes this clone medium-sized. The rearrangement links TRBV18 to TRBJ2-7; TRBD1 matches at 9 bases. With V trimmed by 7 bases and J by 5 bases, 9 bases remained unmatched. Looked up from germline, CDR1 is KGHSH and CDR2 is LQKENI. This CDR3 is 14 amino acids long. The CDR3 DNA reads as TGTGCCAGCTGTAAGGGACAGGGTGGTAACGAGCAGTACTTC. Amino acid sequence: CASCKGQGGNEQYF.

This clone was recorded a few times. The rearrangement joins TRBV29-1 to TRBJ2-2; weak D call: TRBD2 (7 bases). The CDR3 runs to 14 residues. Germline loops: CDR1 SQVTM, CDR2 ANQGSEA. Trimming left V 8 bases short and J 4 bases short, with 17 bases between. As DNA, the CDR3 is TGCAGCTCTTGGGGGGGCGAGGGCACCGGGGAGCTGTTTTTT. This sequence encodes CSSWGGEGTGELFF.

There are a few counts of this clone. The J gene is TRBJ1-1, the V gene TRBV6-5; TRBD1 is a possible D gene (6 bases). The CDR3 is made up of 13 amino acids. Germline loops: CDR1 MNHEY, CDR2 SVGAGI. Trimming shortened V by 5 bases and J by 1 base, and 8 bases separated the two germline ends. The CDR3 protein is CASSRDKNTEAFF. The DNA for the CDR3 is TGTGCCAGCAGTCGGGACAAGAACACTGAAGCTTTCTTT.

This sequence joins TRBV6-4 and TRBJ2-6; the match to TRBD1 covers 10 bases. CDR1 is MRHNA, CDR2 SNTAGT, per germline. J was trimmed by 2 bases and V by 3 bases; bases with no gene match: 1. CDR3 length: 16 residues. The CDR3 sequence: CASSETGGAGANVLTF. The CDR3 nucleotides are TGTGCCAGCAGTGAGACAGGGGGCGCTGGGGCCAACGTCCTGACTTTC.

V usage is TRBV7-2 and J usage is TRBJ2-5; possibly TRBD2 for D (5 bases). Germline assignment: CDR1 SGHTA and CDR2 FQGNSA. The CDR3 totals 14 residues. The V and J ends lost 5 bases and 5 bases respectively, with 15 bases between them. The CDR3 sequence: CASSHGYTGETQYF. CDR3 sequence (DNA): TGTGCCAGCAGCCACGGGTATACGGGGGAGACCCAGTACTTC.

The chain uses TRBV5-5 and TRBJ2-7; D might be TRBD2 (6 bases). The germline V gene encodes CDR1 SGHKS and CDR2 YYEKEE (reference sequence). V lost 6 bases and J lost 5, with 18 bases in between. The CDR3 loop spans 14 amino acids. The CDR3 sequence: CASILASRPHEQYF. The CDR3, as DNA: TGTGCCAGCATCCTAGCGAGCCGTCCCCACGAGCAGTACTTC.

This clone was seen more than once but under ten times. J is TRBJ1-2 and V is TRBV30; possibly TRBD1 for D (6 bases). Germline CDR1 GTSNPN, CDR2 SVGIG (reference sequence). V lost 8 bases and J 4 bases, leaving 23 bases between the germline ends. The length of the CDR3 is 15 residues. CDR3 nucleotides: TGTGCCCGAGGGGACACTTATTCTGTCACCTATGGCTACACCTTC. Protein: CARGDTYSVTYGYTF.

The CDR3 loop reads CASSLGDRAGYEQYF. The CDR3, as DNA: TGTGCCAGCAGCTTAGGAGACAGGGCGGGCTACGAGCAGTACTTC. The rearrangement uses TRBV7-6 and TRBJ2-7; 7 nucleotides match TRBD1. With 1 base clipped from V and 3 bases from J, the junction kept 6 bases outside the gene matches. Germline V lookup: CDR1 SGHVS, CDR2 FNYEAQ. CDR3 length equals 15 residues.

CDR3 in DNA: TGTGCCAGCAGTTTTCGGGCCCGGGGGTCCTACAATGAGCAGTTCTTC. It codes for CASSFRARGSYNEQFF. This chain connects TRBV6-5 to TRBJ2-1; the D gene is possibly TRBD2 (6 bases). The V and J ends lost 4 bases and 1 base respectively, with 14 bases between them. The CDR3 spans 16 residues. Per the germline V gene, CDR1 is MNHEY and CDR2 is SVGAGI.

The chain employs TRBV6-6 and TRBJ1-1; 7 bases map to TRBD1. V trimming: 6 bases; J trimming: 6 bases; junction bases outside the gene matches: 13. CDR3 length equals 15 residues. The V gene's germline CDR1 is MNHNY and CDR2 SVGAGI (reference sequence). The CDR3 loop is CASSLDRVGRAEAFF. The CDR3 coding sequence is TGTGCCAGCAGCCTCGACAGGGTCGGGCGCGCTGAAGCTTTCTTT.

The chain uses TRBV28 and TRBJ2-7, with 9 positions matching TRBD2. CDR3 length: 13 residues. CDR1 is MDHEN and CDR2 is SYDVKM in the germline V gene. The junction had 7 bases not matched to a gene; V was cut back by 6 bases and J by 7 bases. The CDR3 DNA reads as TGTGCCAGCAGGGCGGGAGGGCCGGGGGAGCAGTACTTC. As protein: CASRAGGPGEQYF. Based on the CDR3 plus reference TRBV28 and TRBJ2-7, the full variable domain is DVKVTQSSRYLVKRTGEKVFLECVQDMDHENMFWYRQDPGLGLRLIYFSYDVKMKEKGDIPEGYSVSREKKERFSLILESASTNQTSMYLCASRAGGPGEQYFGPGTRLTVT.

The chain uses TRBV29-1 and TRBJ2-1, with TRBD1 as a possible D gene (8 bases). The germline V gene has CDR1 SQVTM and CDR2 ANQGSEA. The CDR3 contains 16 residues. Trimming cost V 5 bases and J 5 bases, with 22 bases left between them. CDR3 bases: TGCAGCGTTCACCCAAATACAGGGGGGGTGGACAATGAGCAGTTCTTC. This codes for CSVHPNTGGVDNEQFF.

In the case of this clone: The sample contains more than one DNA sequence encoding this CDR3. The rearrangement uses TRBV5-8 and TRBJ1-1; 7 bases agree with TRBD1. Germline trimming cut 0 bases from V and 0 bases from J; bases unmatched to any gene: 2. CDR1 and CDR2 (germline): SGHTS, YDEGEE. CDR3 length: 15 residues. The CDR3 is CASSLGGTVNTEAFF. In DNA form, the CDR3 reads TGTGCCAGCAGCTTGGGGGGGACAGTGAACACTGAAGCTTTCTTT.

DNA of the CDR3: TGTGCCAGCAACCAGGGGGGTGAGCAGTTCTTC. Amino acid sequence: CASNQGGEQFF. V is TRBV28 and J is TRBJ2-1; TRBD1 is a possible D gene (7 bases). The ends were cut back, 7 bases at V and 9 bases at J, with 10 bases in the middle. CDR3 length equals 11 residues. CDR1 MDHEN and CDR2 SYDVKM come from the germline V gene.

The CDR3 DNA sequence: TGTGCCAGCAGCCTGAGCGGGAGGGCGAATGAGCAGTTCTTC. The encoded protein is CASSLSGRANEQFF. V and J are TRBV7-7 and TRBJ2-1; 10 nucleotides line up with TRBD2. V gave up 5 bases and J gave up 7 bases; unmatched junction bases: 5. CDR1 and CDR2 from the germline V gene are SSHAT and FNYEAQ (reference sequence). The CDR3 sequence is 14 residues long. The whole variable domain, remainder taken from reference TRBV7-7 and TRBJ2-1, is GAGVSQSPRYKVTKRGQDVTLRCDPISSHATLYWYQQALGQGPEFLTYFNYEAQPDKSGLPSDRFSAERPEGSISTLTIQRTEQRDSAMYRCASSLSGRANEQFFGPGTRLTVL.

This clone has only a few counts. J is TRBJ1-2 and V is TRBV9; no clear D gene. The V end lost 4 bases, the J end lost 4 bases, and 17 bases lay between the germline ends. This CDR3 region has 15 residues. Germline V gene lookup returns CDR1 SGDLS and CDR2 YYNGEE. The CDR3 reads CASSPEPRPVYGYTF. The CDR3 bases are TGTGCCAGCAGCCCTGAGCCTAGGCCCGTCTATGGCTACACCTTC.

The chain combines TRBV6-6 with TRBJ1-2, with D hard to call. V was shortened by 5 bases and J by 3 bases, with 19 bases between the two germline ends. The V gene's germline CDR1 is MNHNY and CDR2 SVGAGI (reference sequence). This CDR3 region has 16 residues. CDR3 coding DNA: TGTGCCAGCAGTCCTGACCTACCGACCGGGGACTATGGCTACACCTTC. Amino acids: CASSPDLPTGDYGYTF.

The chain has TRBV15 and TRBJ2-7; 14 positions agree with TRBD2. The length of the CDR3 is 17 residues. V gave up 5 bases and J gave up 3 bases; unmatched junction bases: 9. The germline CDR1 and CDR2 sequences are LNHNV and YYDKDF (reference sequence). The CDR3 DNA reads TGTGCCACCAGCCGCACCTCCGGGACTAGCGGGAGCTACGAGCAGTACTTC. Its translation: CATSRTSGTSGSYEQYF.

This clone was observed a handful of times. The rearrangement links TRBV7-9 to TRBJ1-3; weak D call: TRBD1 (5 bases). The V end lost 5 bases, the J end lost 0 bases, and 11 bases lay between the germline ends. Germline assignment: CDR1 SEHNR and CDR2 FQNEAQ (reference sequence). The CDR3 contains 15 residues. The CDR3 DNA reads as TGTGCCAGCAGCCCGACAGTTTTCTCTGGAAACACCATATATTTT. This translates into CASSPTVFSGNTIYF.

The J gene is TRBJ2-7, the V gene TRBV11-2, with 7 bases aligning to TRBD1. Per the germline V gene, CDR1 is SGHAT and CDR2 is FQNNGV. Unmatched junction bases numbered 11, after V lost 6 bases and J lost 0 bases. The CDR3 runs 16 residues. Written as DNA, the CDR3 is TGTGCCAGCAGTACCACCGGGACAGTGAGCTCCTACGAGCAGTACTTC. This translates into CASSTTGTVSSYEQYF.

The chain is built from TRBV7-2 and TRBJ2-2, with 13 bases lining up with TRBD2. The CDR3 length is 19 residues. V shed 4 bases, J shed 4 bases, and the junction held 12 bases outside the gene matches. From germline, CDR1 is SGHTA and CDR2 FQGNSA. This CDR3 reads CASSSRGPLAGGTTGELFF. The DNA for the CDR3 is TGTGCCAGCAGCTCAAGGGGCCCACTAGCGGGAGGGACCACCGGGGAGCTGTTTTTT.

This clone has only one observation. The genes are TRBV12-5 and TRBJ1-5, with 9 nucleotides matching TRBD1. This CDR3 has 21 residues. The germline CDR1 and CDR2 sequences are LGHNT and FRNRAP. V was pared by 4 bases and J by 0 bases, with 19 bases of the junction left unmatched. The CDR3 region has the DNA TGTGCTAGTGGTTGGAGGGGGGCACCGGGACAGGGCTGTCATAGCAATCAGCCCCAGCATTTT. Translation: CASGWRGAPGQGCHSNQPQHF.

The chain recombines TRBV10-3 with TRBJ2-7, with 12 bases identical to TRBD1. Germline V gives CDR1 ENHRY, CDR2 SYGVKD. With 7 bases clipped from V and 6 bases from J, the junction kept 7 bases outside the gene matches. CDR3 size: 14 residues. The CDR3 loop is CAITSGQGAGEQYF. The CDR3 DNA sequence: TGTGCCATCACCTCGGGACAGGGGGCTGGCGAGCAGTACTTC.

V is TRBV27 and J is TRBJ1-2; the D is unclear. Germline loops: CDR1 MNHEY, CDR2 SMNVEV (reference sequence). V lost 5 bases and J 8 bases, leaving 21 bases between the germline ends. The length of the CDR3 is 15 residues. CDR3 in DNA: TGTGCCAGCAGTCCTAAAATCCGGTCTATCTTAGGCTACACCTTC. Residues: CASSPKIRSILGYTF.

The chain uses TRBV6-4 and TRBJ1-1; 9 nucleotides line up with TRBD1. CDR1 and CDR2 from the germline V gene are MRHNA and SNTAGT. This CDR3 is 13 amino acids long. V was clipped by 5 bases and J by 5 bases; unmatched bases: 3. The CDR3 is CASSSDRGTEAFF. CDR3 nucleotide sequence: TGTGCCAGCAGTTCCGACAGGGGGACTGAAGCTTTCTTT.

The genes are TRBV7-4 and TRBJ1-1; D is unresolved. The CDR3 is 16 amino acids. The germline V and J ends were trimmed by 1 base and 5 bases, with 17 bases remaining between them. CDR1 is SGHVT, CDR2 SQSDAQ, per germline. Here the CDR3 reads CASSLVFSPRETEAFF. In DNA form, the CDR3 reads TGTGCCAGCAGCTTAGTATTTAGTCCTCGGGAGACTGAAGCTTTCTTT. Combining the CDR3 with reference TRBV7-4 and TRBJ1-1 gives the whole variable domain GAGVSQSPRYKVAKRGRDVALRCDSISGHVTLYWYRQTLGQGSEVLTYSQSDAQRDKSGRPSGRFSAERPERSVSTLKIQRTEQGDSAVYLCASSLVFSPRETEAFFGQGTRLTVV.

The chain has TRBV6-6 and TRBJ1-5; D remains ambiguous. Germline-derived CDR1 and CDR2 are MNHNY and SVGAGI (reference sequence). The V and J ends lost 2 bases and 2 bases respectively, with 13 bases between them. This CDR3 comprises 16 residues. The CDR3 region has the DNA TGTGCCAGCAGTTACGAGGGAGGGCTGGGCAATCAGCCCCAGCATTTT. It translates to CASSYEGGLGNQPQHF.

This clone was counted only a few times. This chain uses TRBV10-3 with TRBJ1-1; possible D gene TRBD1, 5 bases. Trimming stripped 6 bases from V and 1 base from J, with 15 bases between. This CDR3 region has 15 residues. Germline V gene sequence: CDR1 ENHRY, CDR2 SYGVKD. The CDR3 nucleotides are TGTGCCATCAGCCCTGAGACAGCCACGAACACTGAAGCTTTCTTT. Protein product: CAISPETATNTEAFF.

The chain employs TRBV7-7 and TRBJ2-3, with 8 positions matching TRBD2. Germline loops: CDR1 SSHAT, CDR2 FNYEAQ (reference sequence). Unmatched junction bases numbered 12, after V lost 5 bases and J lost 8 bases. CDR3 size: 15 residues. CDR3 loop: CASSRFGREDSTQYF. For the CDR3, the DNA is TGTGCCAGCAGCCGTTTCGGGCGGGAGGATTCTACGCAGTATTTT. The full variable domain, its missing parts supplied by reference TRBV7-7 and TRBJ2-3, is GAGVSQSPRYKVTKRGQDVTLRCDPISSHATLYWYQQALGQGPEFLTYFNYEAQPDKSGLPSDRFSAERPEGSISTLTIQRTEQRDSAMYRCASSRFGREDSTQYFGPGTRLTVL.